This T cell receptor (beta chain) is from a study of spatial heterogeneity in lung cancer. As for the study in general: In tumor regions, TCR transcript counts tracked strongly with a T cell module score from matched bulk RNA-seq.

A distinct unique molecular identifier was carried by each TCR cDNA molecule. TCRdb called the 5' RACE reads again in MiXCR, with one record for every CDR3 protein. This table holds about 3,100 distinct CDR3 sequences, roughly 12% found once. This clonotype occurred a few times. As yet, its antigen is unknown. General observations from the study: In tumors, expanded intratumoral alpha and beta TCR counts tracked mutation counts.

Indicated time point: sample taken at primary tumor resection. Germline V gene lookup returns CDR1 MNHEY and CDR2 SVGEGT. V was shortened by 5 bases and J by 4 bases, with 14 bases between the two germline ends. There are 15 residues in the CDR3. This chain uses TRBV6-2 or TRBV6-3 with TRBJ2-2; TRBD1 is a possible D gene (6 bases). The origin of this receptor is a male donor with early-stage non-small cell lung cancer. Sequenced here: lung tumor tissue, sampled at surgery. Here the CDR3 reads CASSGGRQSTGELFF. The CDR3 DNA follows: TGTGCCAGCAGTGGGGGCAGGCAAAGCACCGGGGAGCTGTTTTTT.